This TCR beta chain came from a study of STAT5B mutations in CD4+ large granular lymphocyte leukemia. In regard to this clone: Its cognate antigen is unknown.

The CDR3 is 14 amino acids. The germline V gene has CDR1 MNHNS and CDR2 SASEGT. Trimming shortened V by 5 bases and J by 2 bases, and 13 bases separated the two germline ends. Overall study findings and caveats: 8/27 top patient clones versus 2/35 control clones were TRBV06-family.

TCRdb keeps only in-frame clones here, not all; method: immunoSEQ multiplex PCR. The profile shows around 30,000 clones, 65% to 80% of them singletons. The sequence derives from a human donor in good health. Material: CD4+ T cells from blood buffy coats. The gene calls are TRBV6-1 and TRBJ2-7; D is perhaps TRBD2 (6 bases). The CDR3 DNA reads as TGTGCCAGCAGTCTGAGCGGGCGCGCCTACGAGCAGTACTTC. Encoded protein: CASSLSGRAYEQYF.